These T cell receptor beta chains were read from a single sample in a study of OX40 agonist ivuxolimab in advanced cancers. The assay was immunoSEQ multiplex PCR, and TCRdb's table has in-frame clones only and misses some. The data hold 55,000 or so clones, with roughly nine tenths observed a single time. The sequencing here drew on CD4+ or CD8+ T cells sorted from blood, taken in a trial of the OX40 agonist ivuxolimab. The receptors shown here come from an adult with an advanced solid tumor such as melanoma, head and neck, liver or kidney cancer. Each CDR3 is given without its conserved first and last residue.

j_call v_call cdr3_aa
TRBJ2-3 TRBV5-1 ASSFSTGQGGDTQY
TRBJ2-1 TRBV19 ASSIASRIYNEQF
TRBJ2-6 TRBV9 ASSVGLLGRLTGANVLT
TRBJ2-3 TRBV7-3 ASSLSQRDTQY
TRBJ1-2 TRBV9 ASSGPPGTYYGYT
TRBJ1-5 TRBV7-2 ASSIVGGQPQH
TRBJ1-1 TRBV21-1 ASRQDPPGNTEAF
TRBJ1-1 TRBV30 AWSAGPGHLQAF
TRBJ2-1 TRBV5-1 ASSFFGTGLYNEQF
TRBJ1-3 TRBV6-5 ASSYARGVIGNTIY
TRBJ1-2 TRBV4-1 ASSQGPRDGYT
TRBJ2-7 TRBV6-5 ASSDLAYEQY
TRBJ1-4 TRBV27 ASSLNRDSEKLF
TRBJ2-1 TRBV2 ASRELPNRGGNEQF
TRBJ2-7 TRBV6-1 ASSEGLAGGRDEQY
TRBJ2-3 TRBV19 ASSMRSDTQY
TRBJ1-4 TRBV6-1 ASKIEFWDEKLF
TRBJ1-2 TRBV10-3 AIIRGDGGQVGYT
TRBJ1-4 TRBV28 ASRKQTEKLF
TRBJ1-2 TRBV19 ASSSRQGDNGYT
TRBJ1-2 TRBV19 ASSILLTAGGYT
TRBJ1-5 TRBV6-5 ASSETGYRQPQH
TRBJ2-3 TRBV7-6 ASSLGPSGGASDTQY
TRBJ2-3 TRBV7-9 ASSQTSGGAGDTQY
TRBJ1-1 TRBV13 ASSLGTRGRGTEAF
TRBJ1-6 TRBV18 ASSPGTPGTYNSPLH
TRBJ1-5 TRBV28 ASSLWKSVNNQPQH
TRBJ1-5 TRBV18 ASSLRGRSYSNQPQH
TRBJ2-7 TRBV5-1 ASSLAGAHEQY
TRBJ2-2 TRBV15 ATGQALSGTGELF
TRBJ1-1 TRBV7-2 ASSPPFQGTEAF
TRBJ1-1 TRBV7-9 ASSVGPDRLNTEAF
TRBJ1-1 TRBV7-9 ASSGQGVLNTEAF
TRBJ1-2 TRBV9 ASSVDNYGYT
TRBJ2-5 TRBV27 ASSSHGQPSDQY